This TCR beta chain came from a study of cytomegalovirus exposure and HLA in healthy donors. Points from the study as a whole: For most TCR sequences rarity was the rule, although some public TCRs occurred in many donors.

There are 18 residues in the CDR3. The ends were cut back, 0 bases at V and 1 base at J, with 15 bases in the middle. Germline-derived CDR1 and CDR2 are MGHRA and YSYEKL. PCR employed 60 Vbeta and 13 Jbeta primers. Sequenced by immunoSEQ multiplex PCR; TCRdb stores in-frame clones only, minus some. The sample has roughly 170,000 clones, about four fifths seen once. The table lists this clone with a few counts. Its target is not known. The sequence was obtained from a man younger than 40 in good health and CMV-seronegative. The gene calls are TRBV4-1 and TRBJ2-2, with D perhaps TRBD2 (6 bases). Sequencing input: PBMCs. CDR3 amino acids: CASSQELVGRRNTGELFF. DNA for the CDR3: TGCGCCAGCAGCCAAGAGCTCGTTGGGAGGAGGAACACCGGGGAGCTGTTTTTT.